One T cell receptor (beta chain) is described in this entry. The sample belongs to a study of T cells in Graves' hyperthyroidism and ophthalmopathy. V lost 4 bases and J lost 5, with 11 bases in between. CDR3 size: 12 residues. The germline V gene has CDR1 SQVTM and CDR2 ANQGSEA. The TCR beta CDR3 regions underwent amplification using RNA transcripts as the source. An initial round of RT-PCR targeting the TCR CDR3 relied on the HTBI primer set. TCRdb ran MiXCR on the multiplex PCR reads and lists one entry per CDR3 protein. Of some 510,000 distinct CDR3 sequences in the sample, around 21% were seen once. The source of the PBMCs was over 8.5 ml of fresh peripheral blood.

The rearrangement links TRBV29-1 to TRBJ1-1, with D possibly matching TRBD1 (6 bases). This TCR came from a man between 18 and 29 years old with Graves' hyperthyroidism. The sample consisted of blood. CDR3 protein: CSVVQGGTEAFF. The CDR3 region has the DNA TGCAGCGTTGTACAGGGAGGAACTGAAGCTTTCTTT.